The table lists the clone carrying this T cell receptor (beta chain) with many counts. Its matching antigen is unknown. Hyperthyroidism patients were newly diagnosed, had disease duration under 2 months, and were aged 18 to 65 years. This CDR3 contains 16 residues. V trimming: 1 base; J trimming: 2 bases; junction bases outside the gene matches: 1. Germline V gene sequence: CDR1 LGHDT, CDR2 YNNKEL (reference sequence). The data were taken from a study of T cells in Graves' hyperthyroidism and ophthalmopathy. The CDR3 regions of TCR beta were amplified from RNA transcripts. The HTBI set primed first-round TCR CDR3 RT-PCR. Each CDR3 protein gets one entry after TCRdb re-called the multiplex PCR reads with MiXCR. The table lists more than 550,000 distinct CDR3 sequences, roughly 17% of them singletons. General observations from the study: Most expanded thyroid clonotypes above 0.001 recurred in blood.

V is TRBV3-1 and J is TRBJ2-3; 12 bases line up with TRBD2. Sequenced input: blood. This clonotype was sampled from a middle-aged man with Graves' hyperthyroidism. The chain's CDR3 is CASSQGTSGITDTQYF. The CDR3 DNA is TGTGCCAGCAGCCAAGGGACTAGCGGGATCACAGATACGCAGTATTTT.